Given below is one TCR beta chain in context. No antigen is known for it. Compared with germline, one end of the junction differs, possibly owing to a read error. Each CDR3 protein is one row after TCRdb ran MiXCR on the reads. The sample lists some 900,000 distinct CDR3 sequences, about 33% occurring once. CDR3 size: 14 residues. Germline CDR1 and CDR2: MNHEY and SMNVEV (reference sequence). These data come from a study of T cell repertoires in cytomegalovirus infection. Looking at the study overall: Both a matching HLA type and CMV infection were indicated by public TCR beta signatures. Regarding the study as a whole: Cumulative public TCR beta family frequency identified carriers of CMV plus the relevant HLA.

The chain recombines TRBV27 with TRBJ1-1, with unresolved D. The clonotype was recovered from a human donor in good health (CMV status not recorded). Some clones in this sample may be carry-over from other donors' samples. The sample consisted of cultured CD8+ T cells from PBMCs, taken from culture after CMV antigen stimulation. The CDR3 is CANSKGHPNTEAFF. CDR3 DNA sequence: TGTGCCAACAGTAAGGGTCATCCGAACACTGAAGCTTTCTTT.